Only a few counts were recorded for the clone carrying this T cell receptor (beta chain). Its antigen is currently unknown. PCR was performed using 60 Vbeta and 13 Jbeta primers. Sequencing used immunoSEQ multiplex PCR; TCRdb keeps in-frame clones, though not all of them. This sample has about 210,000 clones, with about 75% found just once. The data are from a study of cytomegalovirus exposure and HLA in healthy donors. V was trimmed by 9 bases and J by 2 bases, leaving 16 bases between them. CDR3 length equals 14 residues. From germline, CDR1 is SGDLS and CDR2 YYNGEE. Regarding the study as a whole: A few of the chains that were CMV-associated were confirmed in vitro to be specific for CMV antigens.

This clonotype was obtained from a male donor in good health and CMV-seronegative. The chain carries TRBV9 and TRBJ2-3; tentatively, D is TRBD2 (5 bases). Input material: PBMCs. The CDR3 DNA reads TGTGCCACCGGAAGAGGAGGTTTCACAGATACGCAGTATTTT. Amino acids: CATGRGGFTDTQYF.